The TCR beta chain under discussion was sequenced for a study of shared clonotypes between healthy human individuals. This CDR3 comprises 17 residues. The ends were cut back, 1 base at V and 5 bases at J, with 18 bases in the middle. CDR1 LNHNV and CDR2 YYDKDF come from the germline V gene (reference sequence). Several immunoSEQ plates received, in even portions, the genomic DNA of each subset. Some clones are missing from TCRdb's copy, which holds only in-frame ones; the method was immunoSEQ multiplex PCR. Among 1,400,000 or so clones listed, approximately 98.5% were seen once. Sequences were obtained from naive CD4+ T cells sorted from blood. The subset is: CD45RA+ positively selected. The sequence was collected from a man younger than 45 in good health. V usage is TRBV15 and J usage is TRBJ2-1; the D gene is possibly TRBD2 (7 bases). DNA for the CDR3: TGTGCCACCAGCAGAGTAGGCGGGCGGGGGCAAAACAATGAGCAGTTCTTC. Translated, it gives CATSRVGGRGQNNEQFF.